The 28 T cell receptor beta chains below were found in one sample sequenced in a study of blood T cells in healthy people across ages. A J-beta primer mix and a sample-barcoded 5' primer were used in a second PCR of roughly 6 to 11 cycles. One entry per CDR3 protein, called by TCRdb with MiXCR from the 5' RACE reads. The sample has about 1.8 million distinct CDR3 sequences; about 50% are singletons. Sequenced: blood. Every receptor here comes from a woman aged 40 to 50 in good health.

Concerning this clonotype itself: The junction does not match germline at one end; this may be a read error. This chain connects TRBV7-8 to TRBJ2-3; tentatively, D is TRBD2 (5 bases). The CDR3 runs to 16 residues. Germline CDR1 is SGHVS and CDR2 is FQNEAQ. In nucleotides, the CDR3 is TGTGCCAGCAGCTTAGGGAGTAGTGAGGGCACGGATACGCAGTATTTT. Protein: CASSLGSSEGTDTQYF.

The chain uses TRBV6-4 and TRBJ2-7; TRBD2 is a possible D gene (6 bases). CDR1 is MRHNA, CDR2 SNTAGT, per germline. Between the trimmed V and J ends, which lost 5 bases and 0 bases, there was a span of 14 bases. The CDR3 loop spans 15 amino acids. CDR3 nucleotide sequence: TGTGCCAGCAGTCCGCGGGACGTGAGCTCCTACGAGCAGTACTTC. Its protein product is CASSPRDVSSYEQYF.

V and J are TRBV24-1 and TRBJ2-7; 9 positions agree with TRBD1. The CDR3 has 16 residues. After removal of 4 bases from V and 7 bases from J, the junction contained 13 bases not matched to a gene. The germline gives CDR1 KGHDR, CDR2 SFDVKD. The CDR3 coding sequence is TGTGCCACCAGTGAGGATGGACAGGGGACTTACAATGAGCAGTACTTC. Its protein is CATSEDGQGTYNEQYF.

The rearrangement uses TRBV6-1 and TRBJ2-3; TRBD2 matches 12 bases. Germline-derived CDR1 and CDR2 are MNHNS and SASEGT. This CDR3 comprises 17 residues. V trimming: 4 bases; J trimming: 6 bases; junction bases outside the gene matches: 11. In DNA, the CDR3 is TGTGCCAGCAGTGCTTTAGGACTAGCGGGGAGAGCGGATACGCAGTATTTT. This encodes CASSALGLAGRADTQYF.

Many counts were recorded for this clonotype. The chain couples TRBV12-3 or TRBV12-4 to TRBJ2-6, with D uncertain. Trimming stripped 3 bases from V and 3 bases from J, with 3 bases between. The length of the CDR3 is 13 residues. The CDR3 DNA follows: TGTGCCAGCAGTTTCGGTGGGGCCAACGTCCTGACTTTC. Translating gives CASSFGGANVLTF.

The chain couples TRBV4-3 to TRBJ2-3, with D unresolved. V lost 1 base to trimming and J lost 5 bases, with 13 bases between them. The CDR3 sequence is 15 residues long. The germline V gene encodes CDR1 LGHNA and CDR2 YSLEER. The CDR3 reads CASSQAHKLGDTQYF. In nucleotides, the CDR3 is TGCGCCAGCAGCCAAGCACACAAATTAGGAGATACGCAGTATTTT.

Only a few counts were recorded for this clonotype. The V gene is TRBV7-8, the J gene TRBJ2-7; D is possibly TRBD1 or TRBD2 (5 bases each). The CDR3 runs to 18 residues. V lost 1 base, J lost 0 bases, and 19 bases lay in between. Germline assignment: CDR1 SGHVS and CDR2 FQNEAQ. The CDR3 sequence is CASSLEFQDGTLSYEQYF. The CDR3 nucleotides are TGTGCCAGCAGCTTAGAGTTCCAGGATGGGACCCTCTCCTACGAGCAGTACTTC.

This clonotype turned up a few times. The chain joins TRBV20-1 to TRBJ2-3; D call uncertain. The CDR3 runs to 11 residues. Germline loops: CDR1 DFQATT, CDR2 SNEGSKA (reference sequence). The germline V and J ends were trimmed by 3 bases and 6 bases, with 7 bases remaining between them. The CDR3 region has the DNA TGCAGTGCTAGGATCGGGGATACGCAGTATTTT. It encodes CSARIGDTQYF.

Of note for this clonotype: A junction boundary mismatches the germline segment, possibly from a read error. V is TRBV7-7 and J is TRBJ2-7; D unresolved. CDR3 length equals 14 residues. Per the germline V gene, CDR1 is SSHAT and CDR2 is FNYEAQ (reference sequence). The CDR3 region has the DNA TGTGCTAGCAGCTGGCTTCGATGTTACTACGAGCAGTACTTC. It specifies CASSWLRCYYEQYF.

The CDR3 DNA follows: TGTGCCAGCAGTATCCAGGGACCGAACACTGAAGCTTTCTTT. Its translation: CASSIQGPNTEAFF. The gene calls are TRBV28 and TRBJ1-1; D might be TRBD1 (5 bases). V lost 5 bases to trimming and J lost 1 base, with 11 bases between them. CDR3 length: 14 residues. Germline V gene lookup returns CDR1 MDHEN and CDR2 SYDVKM.

The chain links TRBV7-9 to TRBJ2-2, with D hard to call. Germline CDR1 reads SEHNR; CDR2 reads FQNEAQ (reference sequence). The CDR3 is made up of 16 amino acids. V lost 4 bases, J lost 6 bases, and 18 bases lay in between. The CDR3 here is CASSSRLSSDPGELFF. The DNA for the CDR3 is TGTGCCAGCAGCTCCAGACTCTCATCCGATCCCGGGGAGCTGTTTTTT.

The chain employs TRBV5-1 and TRBJ1-1, with TRBD1 matching over 9 bases. The V gene's germline CDR1 is SGHRS and CDR2 YFSETQ. The CDR3 is 17 residues long. V was pared by 4 bases and J by 2 bases, with 12 bases of the junction left unmatched. This chain's CDR3 is CASSLFPGQGDNTEAFF. For the CDR3, the DNA is TGCGCCAGCAGCCTGTTTCCGGGACAGGGCGATAACACTGAAGCTTTCTTT.

The table lists this clonotype with a few counts. This chain joins TRBV28 and TRBJ1-2; tentatively, D is TRBD1 (6 bases). Germline V gene sequence: CDR1 MDHEN, CDR2 SYDVKM. Between the trimmed V and J ends, which lost 3 bases and 3 bases, there was a span of 14 bases. CDR3 size: 15 residues. This CDR3 is CASSLVGGGDYGYTF. The CDR3 region has the DNA TGTGCCAGCAGTTTGGTTGGAGGGGGTGACTATGGCTACACCTTC.

This clonotype appeared a few times. Here the CDR3 DNA reads TGTGCCAGCAGTTACGACGGGGCAGGGGGAGGCCAAGAGACCCAGTACTTC. Translation: CASSYDGAGGGQETQYF. This chain joins TRBV6-6 and TRBJ2-5; D might be TRBD1 (7 bases). Trimming took 2 bases from V and 1 from J, leaving 17 bases between them. CDR3 length equals 17 residues. Looked up from germline, CDR1 is MNHNY and CDR2 is SVGAGI (reference sequence).

The chain couples TRBV6-5 to TRBJ2-1, with D possibly TRBD2 on 6 matching bases. The germline CDR1 and CDR2 sequences are MNHEY and SVGAGI. The V gene lost 6 bases and the J gene lost 7 bases, with 16 bases spanning the gap. The CDR3 consists of 14 residues. CDR3 sequence: CASSTPGVLNEQFF. The CDR3 bases are TGTGCCAGCAGCACTCCGGGGGTTCTAAATGAGCAGTTCTTC.

V is TRBV12-3 or TRBV12-4 and J is TRBJ2-5; D might be TRBD1 (6 bases). This CDR3 contains 15 residues. Trimming stripped 7 bases from V and 2 bases from J, with 17 bases between. CDR3 DNA: TGTGCCAGCAACCTCTACCCACAGGGACAAGAGACCCAGTACTTC. This gives the protein CASNLYPQGQETQYF.

This clonotype was recorded once. J is TRBJ2-5 and V is TRBV15; unclear D gene. Germline V gene data show CDR1 as LNHNV and CDR2 as YYDKDF (reference sequence). V shed 1 base and J shed 11 bases, with 11 bases lying between them. The CDR3 extends over 12 amino acids. The CDR3 loop is CATSRVEGMQYF. As DNA, the CDR3 is TGTGCCACCAGCAGAGTTGAAGGGATGCAGTACTTC. The full variable domain, in which reference TRBV15 and TRBJ2-5 provide the parts outside the CDR3, is DAMVIQNPRYQVTQFGKPVTLSCSQTLNHNVMYWYQQKSSQAPKLLFHYYDKDFNNEADTPDNFQSRRPNTSFCFLDIRSPGLGDTAMYLCATSRVEGMQYFGPGTRLLVL.

As for this clonotype: Its ends do not fully match the called genes, so a read error is possible. In DNA form, the CDR3 reads TGCAGCGGCCTCAGGGCTCAAGAGACCCAGGACTTC. Amino acids: CSGLRAQETQDF. The genes are TRBV29-1 and TRBJ2-5; D might be TRBD1 (5 bases). Germline CDR1 and CDR2: SQVTM and ANQGSEA. The CDR3 is made up of 12 amino acids.

In this sample, this clonotype turned up a few times. J is TRBJ2-7 and V is TRBV6-6, with 8 bases that match TRBD1. The CDR3 is 15 amino acids. Per the germline V gene, CDR1 is MNHNY and CDR2 is SVGAGI (reference sequence). The J segment lost 3 bases and the V segment lost 4 bases, leaving 8 bases of the junction unmatched. Here the CDR3 reads CASSSPDRGLYEQYF. The CDR3 DNA is TGTGCCAGCAGTTCGCCCGACAGGGGACTCTACGAGCAGTACTTC.

The rearrangement joins TRBV6-5 to TRBJ1-2, with D unclear. V was pared by 2 bases and J by 1 base, with 5 bases between. The germline V gene has CDR1 MNHEY and CDR2 SVGAGI. The CDR3 extends over 13 amino acids. The CDR3 nucleotides are TGTGCCAGCAGTTACAACGTTAACTATGGCTACACCTTC. Translating it yields CASSYNVNYGYTF.

The chain carries TRBV11-1 and TRBJ1-4; D gene unclear. The ends were cut back, 3 bases at V and 0 bases at J, with 11 bases in the middle. CDR1 and CDR2 from the germline V gene are SGHAT and FQDESV (reference sequence). There are 16 residues in the CDR3. The CDR3 region is CASSLDDTATNEKLFF. CDR3 in DNA: TGTGCCAGCAGCTTGGATGACACGGCAACTAATGAAAAACTGTTTTTT.

CDR3 nucleotide sequence: TGTGCCAGTAGCCACTTCAGGGGCAGGTCGGACACTGAAGCTTTCTTT. This gives the protein CASSHFRGRSDTEAFF. The chain recombines TRBV7-9 with TRBJ1-1; TRBD1 might be the D (6 bases). V was cut by 9 bases and J by 3 bases, with 23 bases left in between. CDR3 length: 16 amino acids. The germline V gene has CDR1 SEHNR and CDR2 FQNEAQ (reference sequence).

CDR3 loop: CASSLARKGARHGYTF. Here the CDR3 DNA reads TGTGCCAGCAGTTTGGCCAGAAAGGGGGCGCGGCATGGCTACACCTTC. This chain connects TRBV27 to TRBJ1-2; TRBD1 matches 7 bases. The trim removed 3 bases at V and 6 bases at J, leaving 13 bases unmatched. From germline, CDR1 is MNHEY and CDR2 SMNVEV (reference sequence). This CDR3 region has 16 residues.

The chain recombines TRBV20-1 with TRBJ2-3, with D tentatively TRBD2 (7 bases). The CDR3 loop spans 14 amino acids. The germline V gene encodes CDR1 DFQATT and CDR2 SNEGSKA (reference sequence). Trimming left V 6 bases short and J 2 bases short, with 15 bases between. The CDR3 DNA reads TGCAGTGCGTCGGGGGGCGTCCTCACAGATACGCAGTATTTT. It translates to CSASGGVLTDTQYF.

Only a few counts were recorded for this clonotype. The rearrangement uses TRBV5-1 and TRBJ2-1; 9 bases line up with TRBD1. CDR3 size: 18 residues. V trimming: 4 bases; J trimming: 2 bases; junction bases outside the gene matches: 13. The germline V gene encodes CDR1 SGHRS and CDR2 YFSETQ. CDR3 sequence (DNA): TGCGCCAGCAGCCTGACCGCCGGGACAGGGAACCCCTACAATGAGCAGTTCTTC. This translates into CASSLTAGTGNPYNEQFF. The whole variable domain, filled in from reference TRBV5-1 and TRBJ2-1, reads KAGVTQTPRYLIKTRGQQVTLSCSPISGHRSVSWYQQTPGQGLQFLFEYFSETQRNKGNFPGRFSGRQFSNSRSEMNVSTLELGDSALYLCASSLTAGTGNPYNEQFFGPGTRLTVL.

This chain links TRBV28 with TRBJ1-2; no clear D gene. Germline CDR1 is MDHEN and CDR2 is SYDVKM. V lost 5 bases and J lost 7, with 20 bases in between. There are 15 residues in the CDR3. The CDR3 nucleotides read TGTGCCAGCAGTCAAACCCCATCCCCCCTGGGTGGCTACACCTTC. Its translation is CASSQTPSPLGGYTF.

This clonotype occurred a few times. The CDR3 region has the DNA TGTGCCAGCAGCCTCCGGTACCCGGATTTAGCTAACTATGGCTACACCTTC. It codes for CASSLRYPDLANYGYTF. V is TRBV5-6 and J is TRBJ1-2; D is unresolved. V lost 4 bases to trimming and J lost 0 bases, with 19 bases between them. Germline V gene sequence: CDR1 SGHDT, CDR2 YYEEEE. The CDR3 consists of 17 residues.

J is TRBJ2-1 and V is TRBV4-3; D gene uncertain. Germline V gene data show CDR1 as LGHNA and CDR2 as YSLEER. The length of the CDR3 is 15 residues. Trimming cost V 0 bases and J 3 bases, with 9 bases left between them. The CDR3: CASSQEGKNYNEQFF. The CDR3 DNA follows: TGCGCCAGCAGCCAAGAGGGCAAAAACTACAATGAGCAGTTCTTC.